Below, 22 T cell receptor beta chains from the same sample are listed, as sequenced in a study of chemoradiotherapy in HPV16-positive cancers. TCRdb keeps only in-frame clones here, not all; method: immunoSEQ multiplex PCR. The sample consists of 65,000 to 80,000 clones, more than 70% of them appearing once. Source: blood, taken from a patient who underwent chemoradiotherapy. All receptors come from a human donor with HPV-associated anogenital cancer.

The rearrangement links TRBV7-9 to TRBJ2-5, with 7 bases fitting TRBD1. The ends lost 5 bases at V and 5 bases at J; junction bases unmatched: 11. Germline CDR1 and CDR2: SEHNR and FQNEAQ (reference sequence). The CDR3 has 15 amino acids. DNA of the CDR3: TGTGCCAGCAGCCCCCGGTTAGGGGGCCGGGAGACCCAGTACTTC. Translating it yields CASSPRLGGRETQYF.

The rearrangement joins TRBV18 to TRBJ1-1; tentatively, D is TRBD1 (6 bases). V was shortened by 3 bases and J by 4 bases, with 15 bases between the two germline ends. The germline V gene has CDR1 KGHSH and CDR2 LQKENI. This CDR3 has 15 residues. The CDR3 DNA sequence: TGTGCCAGCTCACCTTTGGCAGGGGAGGCCACTGAAGCTTTCTTT. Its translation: CASSPLAGEATEAFF.

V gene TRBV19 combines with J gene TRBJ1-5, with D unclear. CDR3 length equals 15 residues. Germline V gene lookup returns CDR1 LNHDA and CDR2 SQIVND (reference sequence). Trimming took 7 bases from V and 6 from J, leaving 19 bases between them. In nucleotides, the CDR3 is TGTGCCAGTACCCCATCGCTGCAGCGTCGTCAGCCCCAGCATTTT. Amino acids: CASTPSLQRRQPQHF.

The CDR3 spells CASSSGDSRDEQYF. CDR3 in DNA: TGTGCCAGTAGCTCCGGGGACTCTCGGGACGAGCAGTACTTC. The rearrangement joins TRBV19 to TRBJ2-5; perhaps TRBD2 as D (6 bases). The J call is in doubt because the DNA end fits TRBJ2-7 better. The CDR3 runs to 14 residues. Germline V CDR1 and CDR2: LNHDA, SQIVND (reference sequence).

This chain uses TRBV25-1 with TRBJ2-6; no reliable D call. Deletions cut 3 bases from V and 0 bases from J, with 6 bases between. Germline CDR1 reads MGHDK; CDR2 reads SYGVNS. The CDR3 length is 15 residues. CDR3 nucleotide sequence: TGTGCCAGCAGTGACGGTACCTCTGGGGCCAACGTCCTGACTTTC. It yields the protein CASSDGTSGANVLTF.

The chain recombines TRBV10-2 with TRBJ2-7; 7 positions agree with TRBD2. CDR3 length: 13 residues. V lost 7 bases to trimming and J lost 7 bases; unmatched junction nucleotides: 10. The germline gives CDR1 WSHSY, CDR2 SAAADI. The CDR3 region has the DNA TGCGCCAGCAATCCGCGGGAGTCTGGTGAGCAGTACTTC. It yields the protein CASNPRESGEQYF.

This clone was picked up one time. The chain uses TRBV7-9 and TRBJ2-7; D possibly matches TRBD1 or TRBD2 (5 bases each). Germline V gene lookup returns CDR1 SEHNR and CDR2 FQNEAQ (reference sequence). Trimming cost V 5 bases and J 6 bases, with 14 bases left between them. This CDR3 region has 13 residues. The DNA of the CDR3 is TGTGCCAGCAGCCCCCGGGGCAGGACCGAGCAGTACTTC. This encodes CASSPRGRTEQYF.

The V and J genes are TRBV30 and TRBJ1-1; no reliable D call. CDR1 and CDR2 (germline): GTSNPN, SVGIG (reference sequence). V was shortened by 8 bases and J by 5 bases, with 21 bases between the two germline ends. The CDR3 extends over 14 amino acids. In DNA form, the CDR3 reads TGTGCCCGCACTAAAGGCACCCCGGGGACTGAAGCTTTCTTT. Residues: CARTKGTPGTEAFF.

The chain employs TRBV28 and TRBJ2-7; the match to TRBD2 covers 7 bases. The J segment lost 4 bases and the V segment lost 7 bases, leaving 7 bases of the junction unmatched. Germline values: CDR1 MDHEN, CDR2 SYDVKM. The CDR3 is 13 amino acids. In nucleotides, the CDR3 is TGTGCCAGCATGACGGGAGGTCTGTACGAGCAGTACTTC. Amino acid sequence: CASMTGGLYEQYF.

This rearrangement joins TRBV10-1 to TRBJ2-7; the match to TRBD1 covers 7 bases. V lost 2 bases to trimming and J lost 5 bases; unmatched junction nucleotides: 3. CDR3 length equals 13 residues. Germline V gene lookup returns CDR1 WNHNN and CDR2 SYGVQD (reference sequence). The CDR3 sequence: CASSETGANEQYF. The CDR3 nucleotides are TGCGCCAGCAGTGAGACAGGGGCCAACGAGCAGTACTTC.

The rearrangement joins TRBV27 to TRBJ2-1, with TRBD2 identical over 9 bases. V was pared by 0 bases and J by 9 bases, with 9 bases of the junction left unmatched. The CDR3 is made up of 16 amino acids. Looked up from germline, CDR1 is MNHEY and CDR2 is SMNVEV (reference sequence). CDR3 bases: TGTGCCAGCAGTTTATCGTTAGGACTAGCGAGGGGTGAGCAGTTCTTC. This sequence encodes CASSLSLGLARGEQFF.

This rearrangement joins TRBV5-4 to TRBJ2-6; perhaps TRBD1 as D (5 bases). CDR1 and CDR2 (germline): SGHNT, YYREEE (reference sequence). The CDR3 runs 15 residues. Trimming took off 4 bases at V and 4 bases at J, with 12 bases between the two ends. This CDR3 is CASSAPGLGANVLTF. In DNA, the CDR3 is TGTGCCAGCAGCGCACCAGGGTTAGGGGCCAACGTCCTGACTTTC.

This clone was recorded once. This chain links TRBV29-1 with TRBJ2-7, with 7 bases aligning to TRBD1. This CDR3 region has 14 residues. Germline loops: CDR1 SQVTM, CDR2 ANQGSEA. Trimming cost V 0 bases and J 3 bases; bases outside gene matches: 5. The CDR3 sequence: CSVEDGSGGYEQYF. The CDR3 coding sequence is TGCAGCGTTGAAGATGGGTCAGGGGGCTACGAGCAGTACTTC.

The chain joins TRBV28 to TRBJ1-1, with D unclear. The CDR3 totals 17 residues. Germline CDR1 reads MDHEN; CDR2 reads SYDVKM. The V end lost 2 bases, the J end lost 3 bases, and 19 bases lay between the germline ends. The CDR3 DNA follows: TGTGCCAGCAGTTTAGCTTTGGGCAGTTCTCCTGACACTGAAGCTTTCTTT. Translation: CASSLALGSSPDTEAFF.

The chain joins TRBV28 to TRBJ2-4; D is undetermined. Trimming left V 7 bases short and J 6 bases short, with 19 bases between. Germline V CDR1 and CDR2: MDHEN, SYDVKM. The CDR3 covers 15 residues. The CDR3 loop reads CASTPPQPGGNIQYF. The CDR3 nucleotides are TGTGCCAGCACCCCCCCCCAACCGGGCGGAAACATTCAGTACTTC.

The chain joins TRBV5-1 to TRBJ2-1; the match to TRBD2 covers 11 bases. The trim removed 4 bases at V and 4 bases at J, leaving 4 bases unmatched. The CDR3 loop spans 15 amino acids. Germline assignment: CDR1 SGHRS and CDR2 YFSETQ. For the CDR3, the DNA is TGCGCCAGCAGCGTTAGCGGGGGGGCTTACAATGAGCAGTTCTTC. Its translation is CASSVSGGAYNEQFF. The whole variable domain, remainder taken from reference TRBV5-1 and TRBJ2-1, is KAGVTQTPRYLIKTRGQQVTLSCSPISGHRSVSWYQQTPGQGLQFLFEYFSETQRNKGNFPGRFSGRQFSNSRSEMNVSTLELGDSALYLCASSVSGGAYNEQFFGPGTRLTVL.

The CDR3 here is CATTRSGELFF. In DNA, the CDR3 is TGTGCCACCACCCGTTCCGGGGAGCTGTTTTTT. The J gene is TRBJ2-2, the V gene TRBV6-5; no clear D gene. Germline V CDR1 and CDR2: MNHEY, SVGAGI. The CDR3 contains 11 residues. Trimming took 10 bases from V and 6 from J, leaving 9 bases between them.

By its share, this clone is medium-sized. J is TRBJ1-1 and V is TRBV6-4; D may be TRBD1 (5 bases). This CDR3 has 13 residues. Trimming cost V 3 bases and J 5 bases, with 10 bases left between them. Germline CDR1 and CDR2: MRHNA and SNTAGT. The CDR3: CASSEGDGTEAFF. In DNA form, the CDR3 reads TGTGCCAGCAGTGAAGGGGACGGGACTGAAGCTTTCTTT.

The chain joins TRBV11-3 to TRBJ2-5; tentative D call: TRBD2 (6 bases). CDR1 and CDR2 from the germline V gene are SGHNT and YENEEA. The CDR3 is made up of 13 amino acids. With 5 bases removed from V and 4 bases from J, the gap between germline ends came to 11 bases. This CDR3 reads CASSPQAGETQYF. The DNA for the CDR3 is TGTGCCAGCAGCCCTCAAGCGGGAGAGACCCAGTACTTC.

The CDR3 is CACIKVNTEAFF. The CDR3 nucleotides read TGTGCCTGTATCAAGGTGAACACTGAAGCTTTCTTT. This sequence joins TRBV30 and TRBJ1-1; no firm D call. Trimming took off 6 bases at V and 0 bases at J, with 8 bases between the two ends. This CDR3 is built from 12 residues. From germline, CDR1 is GTSNPN and CDR2 SVGIG (reference sequence). Together with reference TRBV30 and TRBJ1-1, the CDR3 gives the full variable domain: SQTIHQWPATLVQPVGSPLSLECTVEGTSNPNLYWYRQAAGRGLQLLFYSVGIGQISSEVPQNLSASRPQDRQFILSSKKLLLSDSGFYLCACIKVNTEAFFGQGTRLTVV.

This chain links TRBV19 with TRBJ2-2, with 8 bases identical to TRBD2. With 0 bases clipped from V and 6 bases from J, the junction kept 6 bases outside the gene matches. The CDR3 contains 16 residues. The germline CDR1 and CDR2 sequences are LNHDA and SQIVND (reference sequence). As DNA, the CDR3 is TGTGCCAGTAGTATAGACAGTAGCGGGGAGGCCGGGGAGCTGTTTTTT. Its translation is CASSIDSSGEAGELFF. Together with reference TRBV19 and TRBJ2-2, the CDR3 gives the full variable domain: DGGITQSPKYLFRKEGQNVTLSCEQNLNHDAMYWYRQDPGQGLRLIYYSQIVNDFQKGDIAEGYSVSREKKESFPLTVTSAQKNPTAFYLCASSIDSSGEAGELFFGEGSRLTVL.

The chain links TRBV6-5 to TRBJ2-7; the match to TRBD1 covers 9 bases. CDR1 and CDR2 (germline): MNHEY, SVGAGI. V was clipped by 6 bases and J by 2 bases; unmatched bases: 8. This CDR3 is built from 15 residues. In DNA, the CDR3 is TGTGCCAGCAGCCCATCGTGGGACAGGGCCTACGAGCAGTACTTC. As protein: CASSPSWDRAYEQYF.